The sequence of this T cell receptor (beta chain) was determined in a study of cytomegalovirus exposure and HLA in healthy donors. Study results and caveats: The classifier was said to identify cytomegalovirus status with high specificity and sensitivity.

Germline loops: CDR1 SQVTM, CDR2 ANQGSEA. Deletions cut 4 bases from V and 2 bases from J, with 14 bases between. This CDR3 has 14 residues. PCR employed 60 Vbeta and 13 Jbeta primers. The method was immunoSEQ multiplex PCR; TCRdb's version includes in-frame clones alone and lacks a portion of them. There are over 140,000 clones in the sample; 80% occur only once, and about 2.5% lies in the top ten. Notes on this clone: The antigen is undetermined.

Sequenced sample: PBMCs. The genes are TRBV29-1 and TRBJ1-1, with TRBD1 as a possible D gene (6 bases). The receptor comes from a man in his fifties in good health and CMV-seronegative. CDR3 in amino acids: CSVVPNRANTEAFF. Here the CDR3 DNA reads TGCAGCGTTGTACCAAACAGGGCAAACACTGAAGCTTTCTTT.